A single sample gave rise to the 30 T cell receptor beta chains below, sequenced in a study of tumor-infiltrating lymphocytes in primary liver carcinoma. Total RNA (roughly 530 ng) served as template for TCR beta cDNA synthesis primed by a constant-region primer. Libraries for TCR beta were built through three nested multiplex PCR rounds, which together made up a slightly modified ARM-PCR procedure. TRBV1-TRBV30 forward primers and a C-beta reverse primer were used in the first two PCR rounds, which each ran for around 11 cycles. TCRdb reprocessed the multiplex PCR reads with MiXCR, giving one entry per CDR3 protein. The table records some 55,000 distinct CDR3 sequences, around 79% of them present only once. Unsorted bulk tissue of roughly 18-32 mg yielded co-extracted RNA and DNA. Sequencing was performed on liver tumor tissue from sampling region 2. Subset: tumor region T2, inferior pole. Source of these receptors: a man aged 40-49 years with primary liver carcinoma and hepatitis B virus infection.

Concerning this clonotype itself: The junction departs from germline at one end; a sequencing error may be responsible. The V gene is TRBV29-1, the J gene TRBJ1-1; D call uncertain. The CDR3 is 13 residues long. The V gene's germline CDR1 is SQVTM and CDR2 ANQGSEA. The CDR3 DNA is TGCAGCGCATCGGAGGCGGGGAGCACTGAAGCTATCTTT. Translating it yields CSASEAGSTEAIF.

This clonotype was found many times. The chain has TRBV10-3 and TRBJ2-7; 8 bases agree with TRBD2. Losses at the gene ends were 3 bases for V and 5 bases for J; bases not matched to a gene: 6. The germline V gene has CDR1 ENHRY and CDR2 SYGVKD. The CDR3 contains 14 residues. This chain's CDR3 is CAISEKAGAHEQYF. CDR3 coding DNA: TGTGCCATCAGTGAAAAAGCGGGAGCGCACGAGCAGTACTTC.

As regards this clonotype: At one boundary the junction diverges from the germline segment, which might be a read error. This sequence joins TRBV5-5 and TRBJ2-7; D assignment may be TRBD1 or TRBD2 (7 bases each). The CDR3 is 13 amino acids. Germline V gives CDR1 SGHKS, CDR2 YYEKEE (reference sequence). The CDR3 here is CASSFNPGGGQYF. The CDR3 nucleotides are TGTGCCAGCAGCTTTAATCCAGGGGGAGGGCAGTATTTC. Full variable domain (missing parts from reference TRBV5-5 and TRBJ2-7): DAGVTQSPTHLIKTRGQQVTLRCSPISGHKSVSWYQQVLGQGPQFIFQYYEKEERGRGNFPDRFSARQFPNYSSELNVNALLLGDSALYLCASSFNPGGGQYFGPGTRLTVT.

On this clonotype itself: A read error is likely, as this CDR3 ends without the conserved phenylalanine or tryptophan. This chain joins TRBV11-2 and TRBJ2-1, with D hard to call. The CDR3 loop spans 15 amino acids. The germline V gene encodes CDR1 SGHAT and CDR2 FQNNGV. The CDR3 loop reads CATGQDQPSCNDQFS. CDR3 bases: TGTGCCACCGGGCAAGACCAGCCATCCTGCAATGACCAGTTCTCC.

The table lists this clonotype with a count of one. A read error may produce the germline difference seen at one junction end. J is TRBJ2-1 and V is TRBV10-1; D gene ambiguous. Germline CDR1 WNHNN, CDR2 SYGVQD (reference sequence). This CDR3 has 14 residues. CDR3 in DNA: TGCGCCGGCAGCAACAGAAGCTCCTACAATAAGCAGTTCTTC. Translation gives CAGSNRSSYNKQFF.

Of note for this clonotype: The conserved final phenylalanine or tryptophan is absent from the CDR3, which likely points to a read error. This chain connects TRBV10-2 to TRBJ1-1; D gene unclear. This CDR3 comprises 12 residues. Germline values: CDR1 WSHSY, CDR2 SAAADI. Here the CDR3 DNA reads TGCGCCGGCAGTTTCATGAACACTGAAGCTTTCCTT. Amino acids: CAGSFMNTEAFL.

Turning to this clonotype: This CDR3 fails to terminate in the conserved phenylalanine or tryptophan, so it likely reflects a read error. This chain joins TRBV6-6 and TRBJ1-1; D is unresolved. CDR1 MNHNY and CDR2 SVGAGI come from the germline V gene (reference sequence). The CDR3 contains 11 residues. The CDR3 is CASSYSAEAFS. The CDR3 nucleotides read TGTGCTAGCAGTTACTCTGCTGAAGCTTTCTCT.

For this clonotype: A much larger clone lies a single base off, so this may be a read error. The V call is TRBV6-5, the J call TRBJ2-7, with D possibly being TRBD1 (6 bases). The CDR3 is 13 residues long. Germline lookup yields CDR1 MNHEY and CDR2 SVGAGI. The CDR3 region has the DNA TGTGCCACCCTCCCGGGTACAGGGTGGGAGCAGCACTTC. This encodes CATLPGTGWEQHF.

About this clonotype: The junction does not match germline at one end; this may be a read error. The CDR3 sequence is CTSSQNQRNTEAFF. The CDR3 DNA follows: TGTACCAGCAGCCAAAACCAGAGGAACACTGAAGCTTTCTTT. V usage is TRBV4-2 and J usage is TRBJ1-1; D gene ambiguous. The CDR3 spans 14 residues. Germline V gives CDR1 LGHNA, CDR2 YNFKEQ.

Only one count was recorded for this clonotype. CDR3: CASRRERDNFYEQYV. CDR3 in DNA: TGTGCCAGCAGGCGTGAGCGGGACAACTTCTACGAGCAGTACGTC. The chain carries TRBV7-2 and TRBJ2-7; a weak D match, TRBD2 (7 bases). CDR1 is SGHTA, CDR2 FQGNSA, per germline. The V end lost 6 bases, the J end lost 3 bases, and 18 bases lay between the germline ends. The CDR3 is made up of 15 amino acids.

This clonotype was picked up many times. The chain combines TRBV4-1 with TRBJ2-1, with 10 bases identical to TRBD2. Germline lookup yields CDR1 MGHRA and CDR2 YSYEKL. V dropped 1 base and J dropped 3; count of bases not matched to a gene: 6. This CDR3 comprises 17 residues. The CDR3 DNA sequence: TGCGCCAGCAGCCAAGGGACTAGCGGAGGTGGCTACAATGAGCAGTTCTTC. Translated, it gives CASSQGTSGGGYNEQFF.

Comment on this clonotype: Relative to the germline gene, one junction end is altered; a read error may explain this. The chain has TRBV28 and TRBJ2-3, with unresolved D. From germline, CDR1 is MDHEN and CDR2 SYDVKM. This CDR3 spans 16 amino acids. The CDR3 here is CAGSSAVTFVGDTQYF. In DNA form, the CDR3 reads TGTGCCGGCAGCTCCGCAGTGACTTTCGTGGGGGATACGCAGTATTTT.

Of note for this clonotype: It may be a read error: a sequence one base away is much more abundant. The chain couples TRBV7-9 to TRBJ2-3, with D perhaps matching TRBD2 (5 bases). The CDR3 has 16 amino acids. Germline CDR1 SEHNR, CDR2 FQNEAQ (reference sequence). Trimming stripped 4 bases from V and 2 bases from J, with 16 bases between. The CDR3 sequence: CASSWIGLANTDTQYF. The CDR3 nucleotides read TGTGCCAGCAGCTGGATTGGCCTAGCTAACACAGATACGCAGTATTTT.

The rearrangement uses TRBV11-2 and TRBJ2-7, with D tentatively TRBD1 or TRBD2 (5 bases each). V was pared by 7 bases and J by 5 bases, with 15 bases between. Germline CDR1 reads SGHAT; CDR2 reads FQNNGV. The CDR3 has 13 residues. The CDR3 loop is CASNSEGWNEQYF. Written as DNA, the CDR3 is TGTGCCAGCAACTCAGAGGGGTGGAACGAGCAGTACTTC.

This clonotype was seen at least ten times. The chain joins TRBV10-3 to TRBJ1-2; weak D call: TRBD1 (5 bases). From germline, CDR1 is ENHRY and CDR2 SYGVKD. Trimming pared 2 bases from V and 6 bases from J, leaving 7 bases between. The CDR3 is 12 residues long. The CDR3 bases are TGTGCCATCAGTGAGCGGGGGGATGGCTACACCTTC. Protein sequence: CAISERGDGYTF.

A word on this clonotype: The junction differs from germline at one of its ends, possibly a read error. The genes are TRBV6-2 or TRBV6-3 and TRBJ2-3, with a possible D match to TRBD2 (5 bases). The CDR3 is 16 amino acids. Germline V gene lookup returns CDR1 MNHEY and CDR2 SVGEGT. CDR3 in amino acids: CANRLLAGPSTDTQYF. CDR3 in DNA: TGTGCCAACAGACTCTTGGCGGGCCCAAGCACTGATACGCAGTATTTT.

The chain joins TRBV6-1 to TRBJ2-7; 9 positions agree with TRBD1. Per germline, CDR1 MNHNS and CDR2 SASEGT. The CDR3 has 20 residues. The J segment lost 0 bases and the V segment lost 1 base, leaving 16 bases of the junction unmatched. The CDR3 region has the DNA TGTGCCAGCAGTGAAGGGGTCCCGGGACAGGGAGGATGGAGCTCCTACGAGCAGTACGTC. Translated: CASSEGVPGQGGWSSYEQYV.

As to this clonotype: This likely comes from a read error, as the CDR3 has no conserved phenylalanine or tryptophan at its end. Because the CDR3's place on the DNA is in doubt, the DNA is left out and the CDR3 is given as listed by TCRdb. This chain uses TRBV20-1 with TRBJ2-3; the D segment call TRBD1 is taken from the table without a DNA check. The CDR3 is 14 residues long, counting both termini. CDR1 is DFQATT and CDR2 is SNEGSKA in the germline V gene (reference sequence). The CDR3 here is CSARGTGGTDTQYL.

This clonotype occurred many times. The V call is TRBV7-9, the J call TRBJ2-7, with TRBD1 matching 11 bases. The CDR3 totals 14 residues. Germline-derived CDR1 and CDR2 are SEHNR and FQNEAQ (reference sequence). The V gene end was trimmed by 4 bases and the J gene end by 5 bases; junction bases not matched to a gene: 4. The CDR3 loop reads CASSSRDRGNEQYF. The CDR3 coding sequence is TGTGCCAGCAGCTCCCGGGACAGGGGGAACGAGCAGTACTTC.

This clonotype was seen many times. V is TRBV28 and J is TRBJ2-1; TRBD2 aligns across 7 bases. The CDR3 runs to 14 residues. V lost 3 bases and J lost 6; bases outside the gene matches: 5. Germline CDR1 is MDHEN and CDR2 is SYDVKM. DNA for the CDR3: TGTGCCAGCAGTTTTGCGGGAGTAAGCAATGAGCAGTTCTTC. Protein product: CASSFAGVSNEQFF.

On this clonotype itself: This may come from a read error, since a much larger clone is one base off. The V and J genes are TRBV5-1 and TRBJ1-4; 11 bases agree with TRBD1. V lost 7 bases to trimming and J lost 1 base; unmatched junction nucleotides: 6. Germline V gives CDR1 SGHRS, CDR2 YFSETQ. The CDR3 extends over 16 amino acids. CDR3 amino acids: CASGSGTGGTNEKLFF. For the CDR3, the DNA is TGCGCCAGCGGCTCCGGGACAGGGGGAACTAATGAAAAACTGTTTTTT.

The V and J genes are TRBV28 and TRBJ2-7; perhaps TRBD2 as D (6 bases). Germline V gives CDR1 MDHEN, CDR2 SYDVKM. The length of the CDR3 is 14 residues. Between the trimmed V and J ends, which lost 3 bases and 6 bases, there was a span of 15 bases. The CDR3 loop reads CASSLSGSPREQYF. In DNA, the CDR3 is TGTGCCAGCAGTTTGTCCGGGAGCCCCCGCGAGCAGTACTTC.

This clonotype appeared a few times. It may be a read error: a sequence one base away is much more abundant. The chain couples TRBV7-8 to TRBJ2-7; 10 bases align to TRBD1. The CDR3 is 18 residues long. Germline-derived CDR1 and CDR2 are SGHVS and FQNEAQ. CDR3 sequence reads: CASCLGEPGTGDAYEQYF. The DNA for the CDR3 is TGTGCCAGCTGCTTAGGGGAGCCCGGGACAGGGGACGCCTACGAGCAGTACTTC. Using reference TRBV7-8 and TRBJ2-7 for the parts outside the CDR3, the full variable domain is GAGVSQSPRYKVAKRGQDVALRCDPISGHVSLFWYQQALGQGPEFLTYFQNEAQLDKSGLPSDRFFAERPEGSVSTLKIQRTQQEDSAVYLCASCLGEPGTGDAYEQYFGPGTRLTVT.

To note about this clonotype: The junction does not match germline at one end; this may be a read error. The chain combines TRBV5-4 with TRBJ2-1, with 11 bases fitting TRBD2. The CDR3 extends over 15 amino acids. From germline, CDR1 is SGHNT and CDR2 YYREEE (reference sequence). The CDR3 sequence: CTSSDRLAGYSERFF. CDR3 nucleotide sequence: TGTACCAGCAGCGATCGACTAGCGGGGTACAGTGAGCGGTTCTTC.

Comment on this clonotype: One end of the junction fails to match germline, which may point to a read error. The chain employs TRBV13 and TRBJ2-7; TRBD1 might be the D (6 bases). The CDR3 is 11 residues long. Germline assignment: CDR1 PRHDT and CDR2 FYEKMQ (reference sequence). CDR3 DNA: TGTGCCAGCAGTTTAGGACAGTGTCAGTACTTC. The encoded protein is CASSLGQCQYF.

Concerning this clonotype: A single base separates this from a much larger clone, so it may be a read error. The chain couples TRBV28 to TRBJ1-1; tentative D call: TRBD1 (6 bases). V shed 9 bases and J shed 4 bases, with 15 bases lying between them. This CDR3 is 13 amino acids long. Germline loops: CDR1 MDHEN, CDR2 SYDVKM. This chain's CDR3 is CASSTGQSTEAFF. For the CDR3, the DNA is TGTGCCAGTTCGACTGGACAGTCCACTGAAGCTTTCTTT.

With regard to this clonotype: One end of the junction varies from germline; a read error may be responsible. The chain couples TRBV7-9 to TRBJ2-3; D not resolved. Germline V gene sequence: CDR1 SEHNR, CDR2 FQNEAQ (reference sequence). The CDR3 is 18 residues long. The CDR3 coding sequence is TGTACCAGCAGCGCCGGTATTGAGACGCGTTTTAGCACAGATACGCAGTATTTT. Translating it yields CTSSAGIETRFSTDTQYF.

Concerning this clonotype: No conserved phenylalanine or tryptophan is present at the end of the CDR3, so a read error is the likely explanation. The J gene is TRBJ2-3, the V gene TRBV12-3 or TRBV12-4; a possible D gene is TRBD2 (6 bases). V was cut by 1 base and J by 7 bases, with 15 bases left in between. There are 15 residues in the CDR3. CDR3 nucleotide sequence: TGTGCCAGCAGTTTAGATCTGCGGGGTTGGCATACGCAGTATTAT. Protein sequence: CASSLDLRGWHTQYY.

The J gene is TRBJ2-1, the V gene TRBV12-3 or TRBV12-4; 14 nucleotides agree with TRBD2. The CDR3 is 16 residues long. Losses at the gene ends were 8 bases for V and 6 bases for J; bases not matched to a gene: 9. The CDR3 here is CASGLFGLAGGNEQFF. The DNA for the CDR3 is TGTGCCAGCGGCCTCTTCGGACTAGCGGGGGGCAATGAGCAGTTCTTC.

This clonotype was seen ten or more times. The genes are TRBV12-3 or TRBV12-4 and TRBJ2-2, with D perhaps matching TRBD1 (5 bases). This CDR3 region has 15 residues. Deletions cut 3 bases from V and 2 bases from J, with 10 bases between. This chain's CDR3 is CASSLGRANTGELFF. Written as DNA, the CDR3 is TGTGCCAGCAGTTTGGGCAGGGCAAACACCGGGGAGCTGTTTTTT.